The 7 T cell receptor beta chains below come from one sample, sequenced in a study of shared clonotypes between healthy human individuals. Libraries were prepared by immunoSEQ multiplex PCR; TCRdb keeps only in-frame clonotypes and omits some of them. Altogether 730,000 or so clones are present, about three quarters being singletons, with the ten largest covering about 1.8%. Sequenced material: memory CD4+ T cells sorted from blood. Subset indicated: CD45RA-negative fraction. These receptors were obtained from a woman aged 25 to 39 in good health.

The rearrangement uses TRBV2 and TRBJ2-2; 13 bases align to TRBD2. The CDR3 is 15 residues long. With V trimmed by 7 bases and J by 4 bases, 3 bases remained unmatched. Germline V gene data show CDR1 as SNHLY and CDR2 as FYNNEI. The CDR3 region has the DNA TGTGCCAGCACCGGACTAGCGGGAGTCACCGGGGAGCTGTTTTTT. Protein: CASTGLAGVTGELFF.

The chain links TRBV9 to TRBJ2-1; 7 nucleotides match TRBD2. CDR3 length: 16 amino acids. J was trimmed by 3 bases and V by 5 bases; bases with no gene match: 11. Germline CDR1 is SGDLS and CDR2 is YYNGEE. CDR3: CASSSTGTTSYNEQFF. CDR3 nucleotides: TGTGCCAGCAGTTCCACCGGGACTACCAGCTACAATGAGCAGTTCTTC.

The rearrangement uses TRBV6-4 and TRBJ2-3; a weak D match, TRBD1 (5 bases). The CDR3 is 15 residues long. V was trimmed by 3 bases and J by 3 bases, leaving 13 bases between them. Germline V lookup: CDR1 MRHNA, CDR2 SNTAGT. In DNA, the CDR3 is TGTGCCAGCAGTGATAGGACAAATACGACAGATACGCAGTATTTT. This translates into CASSDRTNTTDTQYF.

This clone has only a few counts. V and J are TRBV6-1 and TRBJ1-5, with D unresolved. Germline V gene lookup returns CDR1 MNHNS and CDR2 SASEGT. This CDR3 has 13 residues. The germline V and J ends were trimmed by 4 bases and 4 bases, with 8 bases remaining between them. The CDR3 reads CASSADGNQPQHF. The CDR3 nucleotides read TGTGCCAGCAGTGCGGACGGGAATCAGCCCCAGCATTTT.

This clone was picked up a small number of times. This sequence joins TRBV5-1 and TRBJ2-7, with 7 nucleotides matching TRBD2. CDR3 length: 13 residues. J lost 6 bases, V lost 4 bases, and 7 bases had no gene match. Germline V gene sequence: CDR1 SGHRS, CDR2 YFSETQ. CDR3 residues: CASSRGTTGEQYF. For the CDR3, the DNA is TGCGCCAGCAGCCGAGGGACTACCGGCGAGCAGTACTTC.

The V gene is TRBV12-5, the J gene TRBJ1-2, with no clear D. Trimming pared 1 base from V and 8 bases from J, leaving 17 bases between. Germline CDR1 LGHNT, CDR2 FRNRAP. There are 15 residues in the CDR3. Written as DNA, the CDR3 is TGTGCTAGTGGTTTGGACCCTGGACCTATGGTCGGCTACACCTTC. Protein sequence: CASGLDPGPMVGYTF.

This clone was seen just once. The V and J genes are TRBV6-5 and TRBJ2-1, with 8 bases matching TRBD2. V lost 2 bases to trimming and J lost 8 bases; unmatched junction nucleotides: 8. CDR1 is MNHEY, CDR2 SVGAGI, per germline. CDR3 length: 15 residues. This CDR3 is CASSYTAGGSHEQFF. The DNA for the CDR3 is TGTGCCAGCAGTTACACGGCGGGAGGTAGCCATGAGCAGTTCTTC.